This TCR beta chain emerged from a study of human versus mouse CDR3 diversity and MHC coevolution. Points from the study as a whole: Human CDR3s averaged more deletions and insertions than mouse CDR3s. Human T cells were selected on over 5 MHC II alleles.

To note about this clone: Its antigen is undetermined.

Some clones are missing from TCRdb's copy, which holds only in-frame ones; the method was immunoSEQ multiplex PCR. The table records fewer than 100,000 clones, 80% to 95% of them present only once. V was trimmed by 5 bases and J by 3 bases, leaving 8 bases between them. Looked up from germline, CDR1 is SNHLY and CDR2 is FYNNEI. CDR3 size: 13 residues. Material for sequencing was naive CD4+ T cells from blood. Subset here: CD45RO-negative CD62L-positive naive CD4 T cells. This sequence originates from a person aged 30 to 69 in good health. The rearrangement uses TRBV2 and TRBJ2-1, with D tentatively TRBD2 (6 bases). CDR3 DNA: TGTGCCAGCAGTCCCGGGAGCTACAATGAGCAGTTCTTC. This encodes CASSPGSYNEQFF.